This is a list of T cell receptor beta chains from one sample in a study of graft-versus-host responses after intestinal transplantation. For these receptors, no antigen is known. The table came from immunoSEQ multiplex PCR; TCRdb's copy has only in-frame clones and leaves some out. The sample consists of around 77,000 clones, over 85% of them appearing once. Sequences were derived from unstimulated CD8+ T cells sorted from spleen or lymph node cells, sampled before intestinal transplant. The receptors shown here come from a human donor who received an intestinal transplant. CDR3s include the opening cysteine and the closing phenylalanine or tryptophan. D genes are given only for firm matches. Clone size is given for some rows only: seen once, a few or many times, or a class if the clone is expanded.

TGTGCCAGCACCCCTCTTTGGACCGGGGAGCTGTTTTTT	CASTPLWTGELFF	.	TRBJ2-2	.	TRBV13
TGTGCCAGCAGCCCACCACTATCTTTAGGAGAGCAGTTCTTC	CASSPPLSLGEQFF	.	TRBJ2-1	.	TRBV13
TGTGCCAGCAGTTTGGAAGGGTTCGGGGAGACCCAGTACTTC	CASSLEGFGETQYF	.	TRBJ2-5	.	TRBV27
TGTGCCAGCAGCCCGACTAGCGGTCTCTACGAGCAGTACTTC	CASSPTSGLYEQYF	TRBD2	TRBJ2-7	once	TRBV7-9
TGTGCCAGCAGCGCTGGGGCAGAAATGAACACTGAAGCTTTCTTT	CASSAGAEMNTEAFF	.	TRBJ1-1	.	TRBV11-2
TGTGCCAGCAGCCTATGGAACACTGAAGCTTTCTTT	CASSLWNTEAFF	.	TRBJ1-1	.	TRBV5-6
TGTGCCAGCAGCACCCGACAGGGGGCCCGTTATGGCTACACCTTC	CASSTRQGARYGYTF	TRBD1	TRBJ1-2	.	TRBV7-3
TGCGCCAGCAGCTTGGGCTCAGCCAGTGGATCCGGGACAGGGGGTAGGAGCTACACCTTC	CASSLGSASGSGTGGRSYTF	TRBD1	TRBJ1-2	.	TRBV5-1
TGTGCCAGCAGTTTGAGGGGACAGGCCTACGAGCAGTACTTC	CASSLRGQAYEQYF	TRBD1	TRBJ2-7	.	TRBV27
TGTGCCAGCAGAAGGACTAGCGCAATCTCCTACGAGCAGTACTTC	CASRRTSAISYEQYF	TRBD2	TRBJ2-7	.	TRBV2
TGTGCCAGCAGCCCCCAAGTGGGCAGGGTTAGCTCCTACAATGAGCAGTTCTTC	CASSPQVGRVSSYNEQFF	.	TRBJ2-1	.	TRBV5-6
TGTGCCAGCAGCTTGATGGTACAGGCCAACACCGGGGAGCTGTTTTTT	CASSLMVQANTGELFF	.	TRBJ2-2	.	TRBV5-6
TGTGCCATCAGTGAGCCGGGACTAGAGACCCGCAACCCCTACGAGCAGTACTTC	CAISEPGLETRNPYEQYF	TRBD2	TRBJ2-7	.	TRBV10-3
TGTGCCAGCAGTCCGGGACTCGTCTACGAGCAGTACTTC	CASSPGLVYEQYF	.	TRBJ2-7	.	TRBV5-4
TGTGCCAGCAGTTTTGGCGGGAACTCCTACAATGAGCAGTTCTTC	CASSFGGNSYNEQFF	.	TRBJ2-1	.	TRBV27
TGTGCCAGCAGTTTGGGCGCTCCGGGGTTCTACGAGCAGTACTTC	CASSLGAPGFYEQYF	.	TRBJ2-7	once	TRBV27
TGTGCCAGCAGTGGGACGGGTACCTACGAGCAGTACTTC	CASSGTGTYEQYF	.	TRBJ2-7	.	TRBV25-1
TGTGCCAGCAGCTTAGGGCGGGTTTCCAATCAGCCCCAGCATTTT	CASSLGRVSNQPQHF	.	TRBJ1-5	.	TRBV11-3
TGTGCCAGTAGTATCGGAACCACCGGGGAGCTGTTTTTT	CASSIGTTGELFF	.	TRBJ2-2	.	TRBV19
TGTGCCAGCAGCGTGTACGGGGCAACTAATGAAAAACTGTTTTTT	CASSVYGATNEKLFF	.	TRBJ1-4	.	TRBV9
TGTGCCAGCAGCTTAGCGCCGCAGGGGGGAGGGTTACGTCGAGATACGCAGTATTTT	CASSLAPQGGGLRRDTQYF	.	TRBJ2-3	.	TRBV7-6
TGTGCCAGCAGCTTGGGACAGATGAACACTGAAGCTTTCTTT	CASSLGQMNTEAFF	TRBD1	TRBJ1-1	.	TRBV7-6
TGCAGCGTTGAAGATTTGGGACTGTCTGAAGCTTTCTTT	CSVEDLGLSEAFF	.	TRBJ1-1	.	TRBV29-1
TGTGCCAGCAGCTTACATGCCGGGAGCTCCTACGAGCAGTACTTC	CASSLHAGSSYEQYF	.	TRBJ2-7	.	TRBV7-3
TGTGCCAGCTCACAGGAATACCAAGAGACCCAGTACTTC	CASSQEYQETQYF	.	TRBJ2-5	.	TRBV18
TGTGCCACCAGCAGAGATCTATTGGGGGGGGACGCCAATCAGCCCCAGCATTTT	CATSRDLLGGDANQPQHF	.	TRBJ1-5	.	TRBV15
TGTGCCAGCAGTTATTCCCCGGAACAGGGGAACACTGAAGCTTTCTTT	CASSYSPEQGNTEAFF	.	TRBJ1-1	.	TRBV6-9
TGCGCCAGCAGGGAGACTCCCGAGCAGTACTTC	CASRETPEQYF	.	TRBJ2-7	.	TRBV10-2
TGTGCCAGCAGGAGGGGTAGCGAAACCTACAATGAGCAGTTCTTC	CASRRGSETYNEQFF	.	TRBJ2-1	.	TRBV2
TGTGCCAGCAGCTCTCGACAGGGCTTGAGCTCCTACAATGAGCAGTTCTTC	CASSSRQGLSSYNEQFF	TRBD1	TRBJ2-1	.	TRBV5-4
TGCAGCGTTGAAGAGGGGGGAGGGCAGCCCCAGCATTTT	CSVEEGGGQPQHF	.	TRBJ1-5	.	TRBV29-1
TGTGCCAGCAGTTTTAGCGGGACCTACAATGAGCAGTTCTTC	CASSFSGTYNEQFF	TRBD2	TRBJ2-1	.	TRBV27
TGCAGCGGGACTAGCGGAGCCTCCTACGAGCAGTACTTC	CSGTSGASYEQYF	TRBD2	TRBJ2-7	.	TRBV29-1
TGTGCCAGCAGCCCGGGCACGGGCTACACCTTC	CASSPGTGYTF	.	TRBJ1-2	.	TRBV16
TGTGCCAGCAGTTTACTGGAGCTTACCAATGAGCAGTTCTTC	CASSLLELTNEQFF	.	TRBJ2-1	.	TRBV28
TGCGCCAGCAGCGTGACAGAAGGGCCCCAAGAGACCCAGTACTTC	CASSVTEGPQETQYF	.	TRBJ2-5	.	TRBV4-1
TGTGCCAGCAGTTCGGACAGCCTAAATCAGCCCCAGCATTTT	CASSSDSLNQPQHF	.	TRBJ1-5	.	TRBV6-5
TGTGCCTGGAACCCCCGGGGCGGGAGTGACGAGCAGTACTTC	CAWNPRGGSDEQYF	TRBD2	TRBJ2-7	few	TRBV30
TGTGCCAGCAGCCCCGTAGGGGGAGCGGAGTACAATGAGCAGTTCTTC	CASSPVGGAEYNEQFF	.	TRBJ2-1	.	TRBV7-3
TGTGCCAGCAGTATCGGGAGGGCCCCCTTAGAGCAGTACTTC	CASSIGRAPLEQYF	TRBD2	TRBJ2-7	.	TRBV27
TGTGCCAGCAGCTCGCCGGGACGGAGGGCCGCCTACGAGCAGTACTTC	CASSSPGRRAAYEQYF	.	TRBJ2-7	.	TRBV7-9
TGTGCCAGCAGTTCCTCCCTAGGCTACGAGCAGTACTTC	CASSSSLGYEQYF	.	TRBJ2-7	.	TRBV27
TGCGCCAGCAGCTTGGGGGAGGGAAGGAGCACAGATACGCAGTATTTT	CASSLGEGRSTDTQYF	TRBD2	TRBJ2-3	.	TRBV5-1
TGTGCCAGCAGCGACGGACAGGGGGGGTGGGAGCAGTACTTC	CASSDGQGGWEQYF	TRBD1	TRBJ2-7	.	TRBV9
TGTGCCAGCAGCTTCCGGGGGTCAGGCACCGGGGAGCTGTTTTTT	CASSFRGSGTGELFF	.	TRBJ2-2	once	TRBV11-2
TGTGCCAGCAGCATAACCGGGACTAGCGGGAGTGGCGGGGAGCTGTTTTTT	CASSITGTSGSGGELFF	TRBD2	TRBJ2-2	.	TRBV7-9
TGTGCCAGCAGCCGGACTGCTAATGAAAAACTGTTTTTT	CASSRTANEKLFF	.	TRBJ1-4	.	TRBV6-6
TGTGCCAGCAGTGAAGCGGGGGACAGCTATGGCTACACCTTC	CASSEAGDSYGYTF	TRBD1	TRBJ1-2	.	TRBV2
TGCGCCAGCAGCCAAGGGGCGGGACTAGCGGATACCTACGAGCAGTACTTC	CASSQGAGLADTYEQYF	TRBD2	TRBJ2-7	.	TRBV4-1
TGCAGCGTTGAAAAGGGACTAGCGATCTACAATGAGCAGTTCTTC	CSVEKGLAIYNEQFF	TRBD2	TRBJ2-1	.	TRBV29-1